The next 17 T cell receptor beta chains were all read from a single sample in a study of T cell responses to AZD1222 COVID-19 vaccine. Libraries were prepared by immunoSEQ multiplex PCR; TCRdb keeps only in-frame clonotypes and omits some of them. The table records 100,000 to 150,000 clones, 91% of them present only once. Source: peripheral blood, taken 28 days after the second AZD1222 dose. Receptors originate from an adult who received the AZD1222 COVID-19 vaccine.

The chain carries TRBV3-1 (or the pseudogene TRBV3-2) and TRBJ1-3, with D possibly matching TRBD1 (6 bases). V lost 4 bases to trimming and J lost 3 bases, with 16 bases between them. There are 16 residues in the CDR3. Germline CDR1 and CDR2: LGHDT and YNNKEL (reference sequence). CDR3 amino acids: CASSPSWGGGGNTIYF. The CDR3 DNA reads TGTGCCAGCAGCCCCTCCTGGGGGGGCGGTGGAAACACCATATATTTT.

The chain combines TRBV5-4 with TRBJ2-4; perhaps TRBD1 as D (6 bases). V dropped 3 bases and J dropped 4 bases, with 11 bases sitting between them. Germline V gene sequence: CDR1 SGHNT, CDR2 YYREEE (reference sequence). The CDR3 spans 14 residues. The CDR3 nucleotides are TGTGCCAGCAGCTCCCAGGGGAGTAAAAACATTCAGTACTTC. Translating gives CASSSQGSKNIQYF. Drawing the rest from reference TRBV5-4 and TRBJ2-4, the complete variable domain is ETGVTQSPTHLIKTRGQQVTLRCSSQSGHNTVSWYQQALGQGPQFIFQYYREEENGRGNFPPRFSGLQFPNYSSELNVNALELDDSALYLCASSSQGSKNIQYFGAGTRLSVL.

V is TRBV3-1 (or the pseudogene TRBV3-2) and J is TRBJ2-2, with 10 bases matching TRBD2. The CDR3 is made up of 14 amino acids. V was pared by 6 bases and J by 5 bases, with 3 bases of the junction left unmatched. The germline V gene has CDR1 LGHDT and CDR2 YNNKEL (reference sequence). This CDR3 is CASRASGSTGELFF. CDR3 DNA: TGTGCCAGCAGGGCTAGCGGGAGTACCGGGGAGCTGTTTTTT.

The chain links TRBV4-1 to TRBJ1-1; 7 bases align to TRBD1. This CDR3 has 17 amino acids. Germline trimming cut 3 bases from V and 0 bases from J; bases unmatched to any gene: 10. In germline, CDR1 is MGHRA, CDR2 YSYEKL. For the CDR3, the DNA is TGCGCCAGCAGCCAGGTTTCGGGACAGTATATGAACACTGAAGCTTTCTTT. Translation: CASSQVSGQYMNTEAFF.

This clone has only one observation. This chain joins TRBV7-9 and TRBJ2-1; TRBD2 might be the D (5 bases). The germline V gene has CDR1 SEHNR and CDR2 FQNEAQ (reference sequence). This CDR3 has 12 residues. Trimming shortened V by 5 bases and J by 10 bases, and 12 bases separated the two germline ends. CDR3 region: CASSHGSNEQFF. CDR3 DNA: TGTGCCAGCAGCCATGGGAGCAACGAGCAGTTCTTC.

The V and J genes are TRBV7-8 and TRBJ2-2, with D possibly TRBD2 on 6 matching bases. Between the trimmed V and J ends, which lost 2 bases and 4 bases, there was a span of 11 bases. Germline V gene sequence: CDR1 SGHVS, CDR2 FQNEAQ. The CDR3 covers 15 residues. CDR3 loop: CASSLQDYSTGELFF. As DNA, the CDR3 is TGTGCCAGCAGCTTACAGGACTACAGCACCGGGGAGCTGTTTTTT.

The J gene is TRBJ2-7, the V gene TRBV2; maybe TRBD1 (6 bases). Per the germline V gene, CDR1 is SNHLY and CDR2 is FYNNEI. This CDR3 spans 14 amino acids. Deletions cut 4 bases from V and 1 base from J, with 11 bases between. The CDR3 bases are TGTGCCAGCAGTGGGGTCACAGGGTCCTACGAGCAGTACTTC. It is translated as CASSGVTGSYEQYF.

V is TRBV9 and J is TRBJ1-6; weak D call: TRBD1 (5 bases). V lost 3 bases, J lost 7 bases, and 23 bases lay in between. Germline V gene sequence: CDR1 SGDLS, CDR2 YYNGEE. The CDR3 is made up of 18 amino acids. The chain's CDR3 is CASSDLPDLGAGNSPLHF. The CDR3 DNA sequence: TGTGCCAGCAGCGACCTACCAGATCTCGGGGCAGGGAATTCACCCCTCCACTTT.

This clone was picked up a small number of times. The rearrangement joins TRBV12-3 or TRBV12-4 to TRBJ1-1; tentatively, D is TRBD1 (5 bases). CDR3 length equals 13 residues. V lost 6 bases to trimming and J lost 4 bases, with 12 bases between them. CDR3 amino acids: CASRAGWSTEAFF. Written as DNA, the CDR3 is TGTGCCAGCAGGGCAGGGTGGAGCACTGAAGCTTTCTTT.

V usage is TRBV5-6 and J usage is TRBJ1-5, with TRBD1 as a possible D gene (6 bases). Germline loops: CDR1 SGHDT, CDR2 YYEEEE. The CDR3 sequence is 15 residues long. V was pared by 4 bases and J by 2 bases, with 13 bases between. CDR3 region: CASSAQGLGNQPQHF. The DNA for the CDR3 is TGTGCCAGCAGCGCACAGGGTCTGGGCAATCAGCCCCAGCATTTT.

The CDR3 nucleotides are TGTGCCATCAGTGAGCCTGAGGGACAGGGGAAGCCCTACGAGCAGTACTTC. The encoded protein is CAISEPEGQGKPYEQYF. The chain links TRBV10-3 to TRBJ2-7; 10 bases map to TRBD1. Trimming took 2 bases from V and 2 from J; bases not matched to a gene: 9. CDR1 and CDR2 from the germline V gene are ENHRY and SYGVKD. The CDR3 length is 17 residues.

The sample holds one count of this clone. The rearrangement joins TRBV6-5 to TRBJ1-1, with 12 bases matching TRBD1. V was pared by 8 bases and J by 11 bases, with 9 bases of the junction left unmatched. The CDR3 is 13 amino acids. CDR1 is MNHEY and CDR2 is SVGAGI in the germline V gene. In DNA form, the CDR3 reads TGTGCCAGCGGGGGGACAGGGGGCCGATATGCTTTCTTT. Encoded protein: CASGGTGGRYAFF.

The chain uses TRBV11-1 and TRBJ1-1, with TRBD1 as a possible D gene (6 bases). CDR1 and CDR2 (germline): SGHAT, FQDESV (reference sequence). The CDR3 totals 14 residues. Trimming cost V 7 bases and J 6 bases, with 18 bases left between them. The CDR3 region has the DNA TGTGCCAGCACCGGATTACAGGGATATGCTGAAGCTTTCTTT. Protein: CASTGLQGYAEAFF.

The chain uses TRBV19 and TRBJ1-5, with D possibly being TRBD1 (5 bases). Germline CDR1 LNHDA, CDR2 SQIVND (reference sequence). The CDR3 contains 15 residues. Trimming took off 5 bases at V and 0 bases at J, with 11 bases between the two ends. The CDR3 region is CASSWSGNSNQPQHF. The CDR3 DNA follows: TGTGCCAGTAGTTGGTCAGGGAATAGCAATCAGCCCCAGCATTTT.

The CDR3 DNA follows: TGTGCCAGCAGCTTGGGACAGGGGGAGACCCAGTACTTC. It translates to CASSLGQGETQYF. The chain is built from TRBV12-3 or TRBV12-4 and TRBJ2-5, with 10 bases identical to TRBD1. V trimming: 6 bases; J trimming: 5 bases; junction bases outside the gene matches: 3. The CDR3 consists of 13 residues.

J is TRBJ2-4 and V is TRBV7-2; D gene ambiguous. Per the germline V gene, CDR1 is SGHTA and CDR2 is FQGNSA. The CDR3 consists of 14 residues. V was trimmed by 1 base and J by 0 bases, leaving 4 bases between them. CDR3 residues: CASSLEGAKNIQYF. Here the CDR3 DNA reads TGTGCCAGCAGCTTAGAAGGAGCCAAAAACATTCAGTACTTC.

The chain joins TRBV9 to TRBJ1-1; no reliable D call. Trimming left V 0 bases short and J 1 base short, with 10 bases between. The CDR3 totals 15 residues. Looked up from germline, CDR1 is SGDLS and CDR2 is YYNGEE. CDR3 nucleotide sequence: TGTGCCAGCAGCGTAGATTTGGTAGCGAACACTGAAGCTTTCTTT. As protein: CASSVDLVANTEAFF.